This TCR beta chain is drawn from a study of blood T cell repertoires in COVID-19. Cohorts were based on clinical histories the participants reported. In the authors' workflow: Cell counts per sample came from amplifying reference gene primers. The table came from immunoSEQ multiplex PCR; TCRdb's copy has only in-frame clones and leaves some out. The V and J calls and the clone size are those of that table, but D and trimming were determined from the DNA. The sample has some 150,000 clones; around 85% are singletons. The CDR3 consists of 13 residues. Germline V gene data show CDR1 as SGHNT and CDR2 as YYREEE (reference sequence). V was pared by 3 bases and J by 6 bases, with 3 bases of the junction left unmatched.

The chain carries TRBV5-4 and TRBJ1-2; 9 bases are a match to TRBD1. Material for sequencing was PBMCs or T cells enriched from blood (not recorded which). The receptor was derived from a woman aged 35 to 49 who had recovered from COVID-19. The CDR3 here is CASSWDRADGYTF. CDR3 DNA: TGTGCCAGCAGCTGGGACAGGGCGGATGGCTACACCTTC.